The present entry profiles one T cell receptor beta chain with its context. As yet, its antigen is unknown. The data derive from a study of cytotoxic CD8 clonotypes in ibrutinib-treated CLL. Study outcomes and limitations: Baseline clonality, above age-matched healthy donor levels, tracked circulating CD8+ T-cell counts.

Assay: immunoSEQ multiplex PCR; the TCRdb copy retains only in-frame clones and omits some. The sample includes hundreds of thousands of clones, roughly 65% of them seen just once. The TCR was taken from a human donor with chronic lymphocytic leukemia. The sample here was PBMCs, taken after 12 months of ibrutinib treatment.

The CDR3 reads CAWSTHRGLVYGYTF. CDR3 coding DNA: TGTGCCTGGAGTACTCATCGGGGGCTGGTCTATGGCTACACCTTC. The chain carries TRBV30 and TRBJ1-2; D is possibly TRBD1 (6 bases). The germline CDR1 and CDR2 sequences are GTSNPN and SVGIG (reference sequence). The CDR3 totals 15 residues. V was shortened by 2 bases and J by 4 bases, with 17 bases between the two germline ends.